This T cell receptor beta chain was recorded in a study of early T cells in non-severe SARS-CoV-2 infection. TCRdb re-derived calls from the 5' RACE reads in MiXCR, one entry per CDR3 protein. The top ten hold roughly an eighth of the sample, which has more than 25,000 distinct CDR3 sequences, 9.5% to 10% seen once. Per germline, CDR1 LGHDT and CDR2 YNNKEL (reference sequence). The trim removed 0 bases at V and 3 bases at J, leaving 5 bases unmatched. The CDR3 runs 15 residues. This rearrangement joins TRBV3-1 to TRBJ2-7; TRBD1 agrees at 7 bases. The sequence was collected from an adult who was a healthcare worker with PCR-confirmed SARS-CoV-2 infection or an uninfected control (not recorded which). Specimen: whole blood. The CDR3 DNA reads as TGTGCCAGCAGCCAAGATCCCGGGACAGACTACGAGCAGTACTTC. Its translation: CASSQDPGTDYEQYF.